The 31 T cell receptor beta chains presented below share a single source sample, sequenced in a study of blood T cell repertoires in COVID-19. The protocol was immunoSEQ multiplex PCR, while the TCRdb copy is restricted to in-frame clones and leaves out a portion. The sample records a few hundred thousand clones, roughly 84% being singletons. The sample was peripheral blood. These receptors originate from a woman aged 60-75 years with acute or convalescent COVID-19.

This chain connects TRBV6-5 to TRBJ2-2; D might be TRBD2 (6 bases). This CDR3 is built from 16 residues. The V end lost 0 bases, the J end lost 4 bases, and 12 bases lay between the germline ends. Germline V gene sequence: CDR1 MNHEY, CDR2 SVGAGI. CDR3 DNA sequence: TGTGCCAGCAGTTACTCGCCGGGGGTCGGCACCGGGGAGCTGTTTTTT. Translation: CASSYSPGVGTGELFF.

Only one count was recorded for this clone. This rearrangement joins TRBV7-2 to TRBJ1-3, with 8 bases lining up with TRBD1. The CDR3 is 16 amino acids. Losses at the gene ends were 3 bases for V and 4 bases for J; bases not matched to a gene: 8. Germline values: CDR1 SGHTA, CDR2 FQGNSA. This chain's CDR3 is CASSLTRTGQGNTIYF. Written as DNA, the CDR3 is TGTGCCAGCAGCTTGACCCGGACAGGGCAAGGAAACACCATATATTTT.

The chain links TRBV9 to TRBJ2-3, with 11 bases that match TRBD2. The CDR3 sequence is 15 residues long. V trimming: 4 bases; J trimming: 8 bases; junction bases outside the gene matches: 9. CDR1 is SGDLS and CDR2 is YYNGEE in the germline V gene. Written as DNA, the CDR3 is TGTGCCAGCAGCTCTGTAGCGGGGGGGCCGGGTACGCAGTATTTT. Residues: CASSSVAGGPGTQYF.

The gene calls are TRBV6-4 and TRBJ1-1; 10 bases are shared with TRBD1. Germline CDR1 is MRHNA and CDR2 is SNTAGT. V was pared by 6 bases and J by 1 base, with 5 bases of the junction left unmatched. The CDR3 is made up of 15 amino acids. This CDR3 reads CASSRGQGPNTEAFF. As DNA, the CDR3 is TGTGCCAGCAGCAGGGGACAGGGGCCGAACACTGAAGCTTTCTTT.

The chain couples TRBV5-4 to TRBJ2-1; 7 bases map to TRBD1. This CDR3 is built from 13 residues. The germline V gene encodes CDR1 SGHNT and CDR2 YYREEE (reference sequence). V lost 0 bases and J lost 11; bases outside the gene matches: 5. The CDR3 is CASSLETGEKQFF. The CDR3 coding sequence is TGTGCCAGCAGCTTGGAAACAGGGGAGAAGCAGTTCTTC.

The V call is TRBV30, the J call TRBJ1-5; no clear D. This CDR3 comprises 13 residues. The V and J ends lost 1 base and 3 bases respectively, with 7 bases between them. Germline-derived CDR1 and CDR2 are GTSNPN and SVGIG (reference sequence). CDR3 coding DNA: TGTGCCTGGAGTGGGGCTGACAATCAGCCCCAGCATTTT. It encodes CAWSGADNQPQHF.

CDR3 region: CASRGHYNSPLHF. The CDR3 DNA is TGTGCCAGTAGGGGGCACTACAACTCACCCCTCCACTTT. This rearrangement joins TRBV19 to TRBJ1-6; possible D gene TRBD1, 5 bases. Trimming took off 6 bases at V and 10 bases at J, with 13 bases between the two ends. The V gene's germline CDR1 is LNHDA and CDR2 SQIVND (reference sequence). This CDR3 has 13 residues.

The rearrangement joins TRBV5-4 to TRBJ2-5; 7 bases map to TRBD1. In germline, CDR1 is SGHNT, CDR2 YYREEE (reference sequence). V shed 4 bases and J 2 bases; nucleotides not matched to a gene: 14. The CDR3 extends over 17 amino acids. CDR3 DNA: TGTGCCAGCAGCGCGGCCCCCGGGACAGTGGGGCAAGAGACCCAGTACTTC. Its translation is CASSAAPGTVGQETQYF. The full variable domain, its missing parts supplied by reference TRBV5-4 and TRBJ2-5, is ETGVTQSPTHLIKTRGQQVTLRCSSQSGHNTVSWYQQALGQGPQFIFQYYREEENGRGNFPPRFSGLQFPNYSSELNVNALELDDSALYLCASSAAPGTVGQETQYFGPGTRLLVL.

This clone showed up just a few times. The chain has TRBV6-5 and TRBJ1-1, with 7 bases aligning to TRBD1. The length of the CDR3 is 15 residues. The trim removed 8 bases at V and 1 base at J, leaving 10 bases unmatched. Germline CDR1 and CDR2: MNHEY and SVGAGI. The CDR3 region is CASGRTGVGNTEAFF. The CDR3 coding sequence is TGTGCCAGCGGGAGAACAGGGGTTGGGAACACTGAAGCTTTCTTT.

V gene TRBV7-9 combines with J gene TRBJ1-1; no firm D call. Germline values: CDR1 SEHNR, CDR2 FQNEAQ (reference sequence). The CDR3 is made up of 13 amino acids. V lost 2 bases to trimming and J lost 4 bases, with 8 bases between them. CDR3 sequence (DNA): TGTGCCAGCAGCTTAAAAGGGAGCACTGAAGCTTTCTTT. This gives the protein CASSLKGSTEAFF.

CDR3 bases: TGTGCCAGCAGCCAAGATCACGCGGGGGCCCAGCCCCAGCATTTT. Translated, it gives CASSQDHAGAQPQHF. The chain has TRBV4-2 and TRBJ1-5; tentatively, D is TRBD1 (6 bases). V lost 0 bases and J lost 7, with 13 bases in between. The CDR3 sequence is 15 residues long. The germline gives CDR1 LGHNA, CDR2 YNFKEQ.

The chain carries TRBV7-2 and TRBJ2-5; D perhaps matches TRBD1 (6 bases). The CDR3 consists of 16 residues. The V gene lost 5 bases and the J gene lost 2 bases, with 18 bases spanning the gap. In germline, CDR1 is SGHTA, CDR2 FQGNSA. CDR3 loop: CASSPQGGWVQETQYF. CDR3 nucleotide sequence: TGTGCCAGCAGCCCCCAAGGGGGTTGGGTTCAAGAGACCCAGTACTTC.

The chain combines TRBV5-4 with TRBJ1-3, with D perhaps matching TRBD1 (6 bases). V gave up 0 bases and J gave up 0 bases, with 13 bases separating them. The CDR3 contains 17 residues. Looked up from germline, CDR1 is SGHNT and CDR2 is YYREEE (reference sequence). The CDR3 is CASSLAGGRSSGNTIYF. DNA of the CDR3: TGTGCCAGCAGCTTGGCGGGGGGGCGAAGCTCTGGAAACACCATATATTTT. The whole variable domain, filled in from reference TRBV5-4 and TRBJ1-3, reads ETGVTQSPTHLIKTRGQQVTLRCSSQSGHNTVSWYQQALGQGPQFIFQYYREEENGRGNFPPRFSGLQFPNYSSELNVNALELDDSALYLCASSLAGGRSSGNTIYFGEGSWLTVV.

CDR3 nucleotides: TGTGCCAGCAGTGAAGGCCGGCAGGTCCCCTACGAGCAGTACTTC. It codes for CASSEGRQVPYEQYF. The V gene is TRBV6-1, the J gene TRBJ2-7, with D unclear. Germline V gene data show CDR1 as MNHNS and CDR2 as SASEGT. The CDR3 consists of 15 residues. V lost 1 base and J lost 2, with 12 bases in between.

The chain uses TRBV19 and TRBJ2-5; 7 bases map to TRBD2. Trimming cost V 4 bases and J 2 bases; bases outside gene matches: 4. Germline values: CDR1 LNHDA, CDR2 SQIVND (reference sequence). The CDR3 contains 14 residues. The CDR3 DNA follows: TGTGCCAGTAGTAACCCGGGACTACAAGAGACCCAGTACTTC. Residues: CASSNPGLQETQYF.

The V gene is TRBV19, the J gene TRBJ1-2; D gene ambiguous. The V gene lost 3 bases and the J gene lost 0 bases, with 8 bases spanning the gap. From germline, CDR1 is LNHDA and CDR2 SQIVND (reference sequence). The length of the CDR3 is 14 residues. DNA of the CDR3: TGTGCCAGTAGTATCCAGAAAACTAACTATGGCTACACCTTC. It translates to CASSIQKTNYGYTF.

The rearrangement links TRBV11-2 to TRBJ1-6; no firm D call. The CDR3 loop spans 14 amino acids. V lost 6 bases and J 1 base, leaving 7 bases between the germline ends. Germline values: CDR1 SGHAT, CDR2 FQNNGV. In DNA form, the CDR3 reads TGTGCCAGCAGGCCGACATCCTATAATTCACCCCTCCACTTT. This gives the protein CASRPTSYNSPLHF.

This clone has more than one count but fewer than ten. The chain is built from TRBV6-5 and TRBJ1-6; D remains ambiguous. Germline V gene lookup returns CDR1 MNHEY and CDR2 SVGAGI. V lost 11 bases to trimming and J lost 0 bases, with 8 bases between them. This CDR3 has 13 amino acids. This chain's CDR3 is CALENSYNSPLHF. As DNA, the CDR3 is TGTGCCTTAGAAAACTCCTATAATTCACCCCTCCACTTT.

This rearrangement joins TRBV6-5 to TRBJ2-2; D ambiguous. Trimming stripped 2 bases from V and 0 bases from J, with 4 bases between. In germline, CDR1 is MNHEY, CDR2 SVGAGI. This CDR3 spans 14 amino acids. The CDR3 sequence is CASSYKPNTGELFF. CDR3 bases: TGTGCCAGCAGTTACAAGCCGAACACCGGGGAGCTGTTTTTT.

V usage is TRBV15 and J usage is TRBJ2-5; 8 bases are a match to TRBD1. Germline V lookup: CDR1 LNHNV, CDR2 YYDKDF (reference sequence). The CDR3 has 15 residues. Trimming cost V 6 bases and J 1 base; bases outside gene matches: 7. As DNA, the CDR3 is TGTGCCACCAGACAAGGACAGGGCCGCCAAGAGACCCAGTACTTC. This translates into CATRQGQGRQETQYF.

The chain recombines TRBV9 with TRBJ2-1; 13 positions agree with TRBD2. The length of the CDR3 is 15 residues. Germline V CDR1 and CDR2: SGDLS, YYNGEE. V shed 0 bases, J shed 7 bases, and the junction held 1 base outside the gene matches. DNA for the CDR3: TGTGCCAGCAGCGTAGGGACTAGCGGGGGTAATGAGCAGTTCTTC. Protein: CASSVGTSGGNEQFF. Full variable domain (outside the CDR3, taken from reference TRBV9 and TRBJ2-1): DSGVTQTPKHLITATGQRVTLRCSPRSGDLSVYWYQQSLDQGLQFLIQYYNGEERAKGNILERFSAQQFPDLHSELNLSSLELGDSALYFCASSVGTSGGNEQFFGPGTRLTVL.

This chain links TRBV30 with TRBJ1-1, with D perhaps matching TRBD1 (6 bases). CDR1 is GTSNPN and CDR2 is SVGIG in the germline V gene (reference sequence). The CDR3 is 13 amino acids. The ends were cut back, 5 bases at V and 1 base at J, with 11 bases in the middle. As DNA, the CDR3 is TGTGCCTGGGGAATGACAGGGAACACTGAAGCTTTCTTT. Protein product: CAWGMTGNTEAFF. Variable domain in full (rest from reference TRBV30 and TRBJ1-1): SQTIHQWPATLVQPVGSPLSLECTVEGTSNPNLYWYRQAAGRGLQLLFYSVGIGQISSEVPQNLSASRPQDRQFILSSKKLLLSDSGFYLCAWGMTGNTEAFFGQGTRLTVV.

A few counts support this clone. The CDR3 protein is CASSLGTGGHYGYTF. In DNA, the CDR3 is TGTGCCAGCAGCTTGGGGACAGGGGGCCACTATGGCTACACCTTC. V usage is TRBV5-6 and J usage is TRBJ1-2; 11 bases map to TRBD1. The CDR3 sequence is 15 residues long. Germline V gives CDR1 SGHDT, CDR2 YYEEEE. V was clipped by 0 bases and J by 3 bases; unmatched bases: 1.

This chain links TRBV28 with TRBJ2-3, with 8 bases identical to TRBD1. The CDR3 length is 14 residues. Germline V CDR1 and CDR2: MDHEN, SYDVKM. J gave up 3 bases and V 6 bases, and 5 bases lay outside the gene matches. The DNA of the CDR3 is TGTGCCAGCAGACAAACAGGGGGAACAGATACGCAGTATTTT. Translating it yields CASRQTGGTDTQYF.

The genes are TRBV6-1 and TRBJ2-5; TRBD1 aligns across 10 bases. CDR1 and CDR2 from the germline V gene are MNHNS and SASEGT. The trim removed 1 base at V and 5 bases at J, leaving 7 bases unmatched. CDR3 length: 16 amino acids. The CDR3 reads CASSEEGQGNRETQYF. The CDR3 DNA is TGTGCCAGCAGTGAAGAGGGACAGGGGAATCGGGAGACCCAGTACTTC.

This clone has just one count. Here the CDR3 reads CASSQISGELFF. The CDR3 bases are TGTGCCAGCAGCCAAATCTCCGGGGAGCTGTTTTTT. The chain carries TRBV4-2 and TRBJ2-2; no clear D gene. V gave up 2 bases and J gave up 6 bases, with 4 bases separating them. In germline, CDR1 is LGHNA, CDR2 YNFKEQ. The CDR3 sequence is 12 residues long.

This rearrangement joins TRBV10-3 to TRBJ1-1; 7 bases map to TRBD1. The CDR3 has 13 amino acids. V shed 6 bases and J 5 bases; nucleotides not matched to a gene: 6. Looked up from germline, CDR1 is ENHRY and CDR2 is SYGVKD. CDR3 protein: CAISQDRMTEAFF. As DNA, the CDR3 is TGTGCCATCAGCCAGGACAGGATGACTGAAGCTTTCTTT.

This clone has only a few counts. The CDR3 DNA reads as TGTGCCAGCAGCCTAGGGGGGACCCAGTACTTC. Its protein product is CASSLGGTQYF. The V and J genes are TRBV12-3 or TRBV12-4 and TRBJ2-5; TRBD1 might be the D (6 bases). Trimming pared 6 bases from V and 7 bases from J, leaving 9 bases between. This CDR3 contains 11 residues.

V is TRBV3-1 (or the pseudogene TRBV3-2) and J is TRBJ2-1; 12 nucleotides align to TRBD2. Germline V lookup: CDR1 LGHDT, CDR2 YNNKEL (reference sequence). V was clipped by 3 bases and J by 6 bases; unmatched bases: 9. This CDR3 comprises 17 residues. The CDR3 sequence: CASSQEILAGGLNEQFF. The CDR3 DNA reads TGTGCCAGCAGCCAGGAGATTCTAGCGGGGGGGCTCAATGAGCAGTTCTTC.

This chain joins TRBV6-5 and TRBJ1-2, with D unresolved. Germline lookup yields CDR1 MNHEY and CDR2 SVGAGI. The CDR3 is made up of 15 amino acids. Deletions cut 2 bases from V and 3 bases from J, with 13 bases between. In nucleotides, the CDR3 is TGTGCCAGCAGTTACATCCCGGGGTTGGACTATGGCTACACCTTC. Amino acid sequence: CASSYIPGLDYGYTF.

This chain links TRBV5-1 with TRBJ1-4; TRBD1 is a possible D gene (6 bases). Deletions cut 4 bases from V and 8 bases from J, with 15 bases between. The CDR3 contains 14 residues. Germline V gene data show CDR1 as SGHRS and CDR2 as YFSETQ. CDR3 residues: CASSKQGGWEKLFF. CDR3 DNA sequence: TGCGCCAGCAGCAAACAGGGTGGATGGGAAAAACTGTTTTTT.